The 31 T cell receptor beta chains below come from one sample, sequenced in a study of Graves' ophthalmopathy and Graves' hyperthyroidism. Investigators amplified TCR beta CDR3 regions from RNA transcripts. HTBI primers were used in a first-round RT-PCR, which preceded a second-round multiplex PCR. MiXCR, run by TCRdb on the multiplex PCR reads, gives a single entry per CDR3 protein. The sample shows 400,000 to 450,000 distinct CDR3 sequences, 20% to 25% of them seen only once. Sequences were obtained from peripheral blood. The receptors derive from a woman aged 18-29 years with stable Graves' hyperthyroidism.

The gene calls are TRBV28 and TRBJ2-7; a possible D gene is TRBD1 (5 bases). The CDR3 length is 13 residues. Trimming cost V 5 bases and J 5 bases, with 13 bases left between them. CDR1 and CDR2 from the germline V gene are MDHEN and SYDVKM. CDR3 sequence reads: CASSGAGEDEQYF. The CDR3 DNA sequence: TGTGCCAGCAGTGGGGCAGGTGAAGACGAGCAGTACTTC. Based on the CDR3 plus reference TRBV28 and TRBJ2-7, the full variable domain is DVKVTQSSRYLVKRTGEKVFLECVQDMDHENMFWYRQDPGLGLRLIYFSYDVKMKEKGDIPEGYSVSREKKERFSLILESASTNQTSMYLCASSGAGEDEQYFGPGTRLTVT.

This clonotype has at least ten counts. The chain uses TRBV20-1 and TRBJ2-7; D is possibly TRBD2 (6 bases). Germline CDR1 and CDR2: DFQATT and SNEGSKA (reference sequence). Deletions cut 1 base from V and 4 bases from J, with 11 bases between. This CDR3 is built from 13 residues. Here the CDR3 DNA reads TGCAGTGCTAGAGGGGGACTCCGGTACGAGCAGTACTTC. Residues: CSARGGLRYEQYF.

The rearrangement uses TRBV10-3 and TRBJ2-7; TRBD1 agrees at 7 bases. The trim removed 6 bases at V and 4 bases at J, leaving 12 bases unmatched. This CDR3 has 15 residues. Germline loops: CDR1 ENHRY, CDR2 SYGVKD. This chain's CDR3 is CAIRPSGTATYEQYF. Here the CDR3 DNA reads TGTGCCATCAGGCCATCCGGGACAGCAACTTACGAGCAGTACTTC.

V gene TRBV11-2 combines with J gene TRBJ2-2, with D possibly called TRBD1 or TRBD2 (6 bases each). V lost 7 bases to trimming and J lost 7 bases, with 25 bases between them. This CDR3 contains 17 residues. CDR1 and CDR2 (germline): SGHAT, FQNNGV. The CDR3 loop is CASTSPPGGVKIGELFF. The DNA of the CDR3 is TGTGCCAGCACCTCCCCCCCCGGGGGCGTAAAGATCGGGGAGCTGTTTTTT.

CDR3 protein: CASSVVASIYEQYF. DNA of the CDR3: TGCGCCAGCAGCGTGGTGGCCTCTATCTACGAGCAGTACTTC. This chain connects TRBV5-1 to TRBJ2-7; D is undetermined. This CDR3 region has 14 residues. Germline CDR1 SGHRS, CDR2 YFSETQ. The ends were cut back, 4 bases at V and 3 bases at J, with 14 bases in the middle.

In its sample, this clonotype was seen many times. The chain recombines TRBV20-1 with TRBJ2-2; the match to TRBD1 covers 12 bases. Germline V lookup: CDR1 DFQATT, CDR2 SNEGSKA (reference sequence). V was clipped by 0 bases and J by 4 bases; unmatched bases: 3. The CDR3 length is 16 residues. CDR3 in DNA: TGCAGTGCTAGAGAGGGACAGGGGGCCTTCACCGGGGAGCTGTTTTTT. Protein sequence: CSAREGQGAFTGELFF.

This clonotype has ten or more counts. Germline and junction disagree at one end, which may indicate a read error. The chain uses TRBV6-5 and TRBJ2-2, with TRBD2 matching over 9 bases. The CDR3 is 15 residues long. Germline V lookup: CDR1 MNHEY, CDR2 SVGAGI. The CDR3 reads CASSFLAGEGGELFF. The CDR3 nucleotides read TGTGCCAGTAGTTTCTTAGCGGGAGAGGGCGGGGAGCTGTTTTTT.

V is TRBV12-3 or TRBV12-4 and J is TRBJ1-3; D is perhaps TRBD1 (6 bases). V dropped 8 bases and J dropped 3 bases, with 8 bases sitting between them. The CDR3 runs to 12 residues. In DNA form, the CDR3 reads TGTGCCAGCGGGGGCAATGGAAACACCATATATTTT. Its translation: CASGGNGNTIYF.

This clonotype was detected many times. The chain uses TRBV10-3 and TRBJ1-2, with D unclear. The CDR3 is 14 residues long. The germline gives CDR1 ENHRY, CDR2 SYGVKD. Trimming pared 0 bases from V and 1 base from J, leaving 6 bases between. In DNA, the CDR3 is TGTGCCATCAGTGAGTCGCGGGATAACTATGGCTACACCTTC. Amino acid sequence: CAISESRDNYGYTF.

This clonotype was recorded at least ten times. This CDR3 is CASRPSGVWTYEQYF. CDR3 nucleotides: TGTGCCAGCAGACCATCAGGGGTCTGGACCTACGAGCAGTACTTC. This rearrangement joins TRBV6-2 or TRBV6-3 to TRBJ2-7; D is possibly TRBD1 (6 bases). The CDR3 runs to 15 residues. V gave up 6 bases and J gave up 2 bases, with 17 bases separating them. CDR1 and CDR2 from the germline V gene are MNHEY and SVGEGT.

This clonotype was seen repeatedly, ten times or more. This chain joins TRBV25-1 and TRBJ2-7; 7 nucleotides match TRBD2. The V gene end was trimmed by 3 bases and the J gene end by 3 bases; junction bases not matched to a gene: 17. There are 18 residues in the CDR3. Germline assignment: CDR1 MGHDK and CDR2 SYGVNS. CDR3 region: CASSDGAGEAHFGYEQYF. The CDR3 nucleotides are TGTGCCAGCAGTGACGGGGCGGGAGAGGCTCATTTTGGCTACGAGCAGTACTTC.

This clonotype was counted a few times. This sequence joins TRBV10-3 and TRBJ2-5; 7 bases align to TRBD1. This CDR3 is built from 15 residues. Germline-derived CDR1 and CDR2 are ENHRY and SYGVKD. V was clipped by 6 bases and J by 2 bases; unmatched bases: 9. The CDR3 spells CAIRETNRGQETQYF. DNA of the CDR3: TGTGCCATCAGAGAAACTAACAGGGGACAAGAGACCCAGTACTTC.

This clonotype occurred a few times. V is TRBV2 and J is TRBJ2-2, with 8 bases identical to TRBD1. CDR1 and CDR2 from the germline V gene are SNHLY and FYNNEI. The CDR3 loop spans 15 amino acids. The V and J ends lost 7 bases and 0 bases, in that order; junction bases with no gene match: 4. The CDR3 region has the DNA TGTGCCAGCAATATACAGGGGGCGAACACCGGGGAGCTGTTTTTT. It is translated as CASNIQGANTGELFF.

The DNA of the CDR3 is TGCGCCAGCAGATATATGGCAGGAGGGGATCGGAGGACCGGGGAGCTGTTTTTT. It codes for CASRYMAGGDRRTGELFF. The rearrangement links TRBV5-1 to TRBJ2-2; a weak D match, TRBD2 (6 bases). The germline V gene encodes CDR1 SGHRS and CDR2 YFSETQ. CDR3 length: 18 residues. The V gene lost 5 bases and the J gene lost 5 bases, with 25 bases spanning the gap.

This rearrangement joins TRBV25-1 to TRBJ1-1, with D possibly matching TRBD1 (6 bases). Trimming left V 1 base short and J 5 bases short, with 20 bases between. CDR1 is MGHDK and CDR2 is SYGVNS in the germline V gene. This CDR3 spans 17 amino acids. The CDR3 DNA reads as TGTGCCAGCAGTGAATTGGGGGGGGCTGAGGGAAGGACTGAAGCTTTCTTT. It yields the protein CASSELGGAEGRTEAFF.

This clonotype came up many times. With a much larger clone just one base away, this may be a read error. This chain uses TRBV11-2 with TRBJ1-1, with D maybe TRBD1 (5 bases). Germline loops: CDR1 SGHAT, CDR2 FQNNGV. This CDR3 has 13 amino acids. CDR3: CASSLGGATEVFF. DNA of the CDR3: TGTGCCAGCAGCTTAGGAGGGGCCACTGAAGTTTTCTTT.

This clonotype has at least ten counts. The gene calls are TRBV25-1 and TRBJ2-7, with TRBD1 matching over 9 bases. Germline V gene data show CDR1 as MGHDK and CDR2 as SYGVNS. The CDR3 is made up of 14 amino acids. The V gene end was trimmed by 3 bases and the J gene end by 4 bases; junction bases not matched to a gene: 4. The CDR3 reads CASSERQGDYEQYF. For the CDR3, the DNA is TGTGCCAGCAGTGAGAGACAGGGGGATTACGAGCAGTACTTC.

This chain connects TRBV24-1 to TRBJ2-5; 10 nucleotides match TRBD1. The ends lost 10 bases at V and 5 bases at J; junction bases unmatched: 12. The length of the CDR3 is 15 residues. Per germline, CDR1 KGHDR and CDR2 SFDVKD. CDR3 bases: TGTGCCACAAGTCCCGGGACAGGGGAAGAGGAGACCCAGTACTTC. This gives the protein CATSPGTGEEETQYF.

This clonotype was seen repeatedly, ten times or more. The chain is built from TRBV7-2 and TRBJ2-7, with TRBD1 matching 9 bases. There are 15 residues in the CDR3. Germline V lookup: CDR1 SGHTA, CDR2 FQGNSA. The ends lost 5 bases at V and 3 bases at J; junction bases unmatched: 8. The CDR3 DNA is TGTGCCAGCAGCATCCCGGGACAGGGTTTCTACGAGCAGTACTTC. Its protein product is CASSIPGQGFYEQYF. Combining the CDR3 with reference TRBV7-2 and TRBJ2-7 gives the whole variable domain GAGVSQSPSNKVTEKGKDVELRCDPISGHTALYWYRQSLGQGLEFLIYFQGNSAPDKSGLPSDRFSAERTGGSVSTLTIQRTQQEDSAVYLCASSIPGQGFYEQYFGPGTRLTVT.

This clonotype was seen ten or more times. This chain connects TRBV19 to TRBJ2-7, with D uncertain. CDR3 size: 14 residues. Germline CDR1 and CDR2: LNHDA and SQIVND (reference sequence). V dropped 3 bases and J dropped 2 bases, with 11 bases sitting between them. CDR3 coding DNA: TGTGCCAGTAGTATGGCAGAAGGAGCCTACGAGCAGTACTTC. Encoded protein: CASSMAEGAYEQYF.

This clonotype was recorded at least ten times. The chain is built from TRBV4-2 and TRBJ1-2; D ambiguous. V was shortened by 1 base and J by 6 bases, with 9 bases between the two germline ends. The CDR3 runs 13 residues. Germline V CDR1 and CDR2: LGHNA, YNFKEQ. This chain's CDR3 is CASSQVFGDGYTF. The CDR3 nucleotides read TGTGCCAGCAGCCAAGTCTTCGGGGATGGCTACACCTTC.

There are many counts of this clonotype. This chain links TRBV6-5 with TRBJ2-7, with D possibly matching TRBD2 (6 bases). There are 16 residues in the CDR3. CDR1 and CDR2 (germline): MNHEY, SVGAGI. With 0 bases removed from V and 2 bases from J, the gap between germline ends came to 14 bases. As DNA, the CDR3 is TGTGCCAGCAGTTACTCTAGGCGGGGCCCCACCTACGAGCAGTACTTC. Its protein is CASSYSRRGPTYEQYF.

J is TRBJ2-7 and V is TRBV10-3; 11 positions agree with TRBD1. The CDR3 runs to 16 residues. After removal of 3 bases from V and 6 bases from J, the junction contained 10 bases not matched to a gene. The germline gives CDR1 ENHRY, CDR2 SYGVKD. The CDR3 sequence is CAISDRGQGENAEQYF. CDR3 bases: TGTGCCATCAGTGATAGGGGACAGGGGGAAAACGCCGAGCAGTACTTC.

This clonotype was observed many times. This sequence joins TRBV28 and TRBJ1-2; D is unresolved. V was trimmed by 6 bases and J by 5 bases, leaving 16 bases between them. Germline CDR1 is MDHEN and CDR2 is SYDVKM. CDR3 size: 14 residues. Here the CDR3 DNA reads TGTGCCAGCAGCCCGGCCCTGACCCTATATGGCTACACCTTC. Protein product: CASSPALTLYGYTF.

This clonotype was picked up many times. The chain has TRBV28 and TRBJ2-7; D possibly matches TRBD1 or TRBD2 (5 bases each). CDR3 length equals 12 residues. Germline V CDR1 and CDR2: MDHEN, SYDVKM. V lost 8 bases and J 2 bases, leaving 10 bases between the germline ends. CDR3 DNA: TGTGCCAGCCTTGGGGGAACCTACGAGCAGTACTTC. Its protein is CASLGGTYEQYF.

This clonotype was picked up many times. V is TRBV7-9 and J is TRBJ2-7; TRBD1 might be the D (6 bases). Trimming pared 4 bases from V and 3 bases from J, leaving 19 bases between. The CDR3 has 16 residues. CDR1 and CDR2 from the germline V gene are SEHNR and FQNEAQ (reference sequence). The CDR3 coding sequence is TGTGCCAGCAGCTACAGGGCCCTCCAACCCGACTACGAGCAGTACTTC. This sequence encodes CASSYRALQPDYEQYF.

The chain carries TRBV12-3 or TRBV12-4 and TRBJ1-2; D is undetermined. V dropped 3 bases and J dropped 7 bases, with 15 bases sitting between them. This CDR3 contains 14 residues. CDR3 sequence (DNA): TGTGCCAGCAGTTTCGGTGGCGGTGGTGGTGGCTACACCTTC. Its translation is CASSFGGGGGGYTF.

This clonotype showed up many times. The chain joins TRBV12-3 or TRBV12-4 to TRBJ1-5, with D tentatively TRBD1 (5 bases). Trimming shortened V by 2 bases and J by 2 bases, and 10 bases separated the two germline ends. CDR3 length: 15 amino acids. The CDR3 loop is CASSLRDGRNQPQHF. DNA for the CDR3: TGTGCCAGCAGTTTACGGGACGGTCGCAATCAGCCCCAGCATTTT.

This clonotype has a count of ten or more. The rearrangement links TRBV27 to TRBJ2-7; 10 nucleotides align to TRBD1. V dropped 6 bases and J dropped 7; count of bases not matched to a gene: 12. Looked up from germline, CDR1 is MNHEY and CDR2 is SMNVEV (reference sequence). This CDR3 is 15 amino acids long. DNA of the CDR3: TGTGCCAGCAGGGCAACCGGGACAGGGGCTCGGGAGCAGTACTTC. Amino acids: CASRATGTGAREQYF.

There are many counts of this clonotype. The chain links TRBV6-1 to TRBJ1-5; no reliable D call. The ends were cut back, 2 bases at V and 0 bases at J, with 17 bases in the middle. CDR3 size: 18 residues. Germline assignment: CDR1 MNHNS and CDR2 SASEGT. Written as DNA, the CDR3 is TGTGCCAGCAGTGAAAGGGCCACTGCCGCTTATAGCAATCAGCCCCAGCATTTT. It specifies CASSERATAAYSNQPQHF.

This clonotype appeared many times. This chain uses TRBV2 with TRBJ2-5, with D maybe TRBD1 (7 bases). Germline V gene sequence: CDR1 SNHLY, CDR2 FYNNEI. This CDR3 spans 13 amino acids. With 6 bases removed from V and 2 bases from J, the gap between germline ends came to 10 bases. Here the CDR3 reads CASRRDSQETQYF. CDR3 bases: TGTGCCAGCAGGCGGGACAGTCAAGAGACCCAGTACTTC.